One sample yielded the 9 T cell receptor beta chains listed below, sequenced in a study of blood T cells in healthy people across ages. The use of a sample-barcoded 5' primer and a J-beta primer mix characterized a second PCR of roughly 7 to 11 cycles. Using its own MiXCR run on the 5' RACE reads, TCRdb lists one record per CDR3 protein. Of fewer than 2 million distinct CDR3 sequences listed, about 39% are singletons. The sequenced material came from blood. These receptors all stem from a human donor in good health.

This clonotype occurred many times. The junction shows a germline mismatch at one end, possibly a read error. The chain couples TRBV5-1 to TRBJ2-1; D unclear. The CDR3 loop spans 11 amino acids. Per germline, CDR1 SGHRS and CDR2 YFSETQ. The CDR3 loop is CASSLINEQFF. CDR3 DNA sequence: TGTGCCAGCAGCTTAATCAATGAGCAGTTCTTC.

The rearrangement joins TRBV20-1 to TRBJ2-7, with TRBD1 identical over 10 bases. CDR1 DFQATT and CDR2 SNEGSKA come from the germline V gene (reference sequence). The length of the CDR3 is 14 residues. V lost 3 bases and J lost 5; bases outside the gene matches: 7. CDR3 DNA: TGCAGTGCTAGTACGCCGGGACAGGGGAACGAGCAGTACTTC. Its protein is CSASTPGQGNEQYF.

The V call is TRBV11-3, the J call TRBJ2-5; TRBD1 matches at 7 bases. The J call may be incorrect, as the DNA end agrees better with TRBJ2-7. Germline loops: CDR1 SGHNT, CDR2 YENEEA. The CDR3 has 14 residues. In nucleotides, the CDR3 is TGTGCCAGCAGCGTCCCGGGACAGTTGGGCGAGCAGTACTTC. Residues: CASSVPGQLGEQYF.

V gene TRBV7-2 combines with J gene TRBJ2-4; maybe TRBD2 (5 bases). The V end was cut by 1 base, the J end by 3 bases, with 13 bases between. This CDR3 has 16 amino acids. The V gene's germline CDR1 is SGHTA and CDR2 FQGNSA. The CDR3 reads CASSLEVGVVKNIQYF. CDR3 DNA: TGTGCCAGCAGCTTAGAGGTCGGGGTAGTCAAAAACATTCAGTACTTC.

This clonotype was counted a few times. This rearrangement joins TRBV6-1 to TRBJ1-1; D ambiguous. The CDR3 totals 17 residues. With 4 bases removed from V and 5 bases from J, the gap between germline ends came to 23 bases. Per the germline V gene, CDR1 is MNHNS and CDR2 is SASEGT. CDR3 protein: CASSGMKGMNLRTEAFF. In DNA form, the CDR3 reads TGTGCCAGCAGTGGAATGAAGGGTATGAATTTGCGGACTGAAGCTTTCTTT.

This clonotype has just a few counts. The CDR3 DNA follows: TGCGCCAGCAGCCCCGACAGTAATACCTACGAGCAGTACTTC. This sequence encodes CASSPDSNTYEQYF. The V gene is TRBV5-1, the J gene TRBJ2-7; possible D gene TRBD1, 5 bases. This CDR3 is built from 14 residues. In germline, CDR1 is SGHRS, CDR2 YFSETQ. V lost 4 bases, J lost 2 bases, and 13 bases lay in between.

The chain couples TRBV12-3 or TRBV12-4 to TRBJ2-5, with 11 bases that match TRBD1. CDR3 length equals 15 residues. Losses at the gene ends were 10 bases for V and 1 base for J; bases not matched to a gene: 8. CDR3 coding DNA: TGTGCCACCCGTGTCGGGACAGGGGGCCAAGAGACCCAGTACTTC. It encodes CATRVGTGGQETQYF.

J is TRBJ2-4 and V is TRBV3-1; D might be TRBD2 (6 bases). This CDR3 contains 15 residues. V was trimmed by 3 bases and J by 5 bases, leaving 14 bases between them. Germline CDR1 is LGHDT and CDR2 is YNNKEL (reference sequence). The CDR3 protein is CASSQGFSGENIQYF. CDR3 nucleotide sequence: TGTGCCAGCAGCCAGGGCTTTTCGGGGGAAAACATTCAGTACTTC.

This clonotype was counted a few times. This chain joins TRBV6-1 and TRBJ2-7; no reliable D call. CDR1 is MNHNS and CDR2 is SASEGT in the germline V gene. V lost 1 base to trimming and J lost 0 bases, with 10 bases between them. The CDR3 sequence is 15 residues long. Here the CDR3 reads CASSEVAETSYEQYF. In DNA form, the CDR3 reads TGTGCCAGCAGTGAAGTAGCAGAGACCTCCTACGAGCAGTACTTC.